Following are 23 T cell receptor beta chains from one sample sequenced in a study of cytomegalovirus exposure and HLA in healthy donors. The PCR used 60 Vbeta and 13 Jbeta primers. This table comes from immunoSEQ multiplex PCR, and its TCRdb copy is limited to in-frame clones, with some not included. The sample contains about 180,000 clones, about four fifths of which appear only once. Source material: PBMCs. The receptor set was obtained from a male donor in good health and CMV-seronegative.

The chain joins TRBV28 to TRBJ1-5, with TRBD1 matching over 8 bases. Germline V CDR1 and CDR2: MDHEN, SYDVKM. The ends lost 5 bases at V and 4 bases at J; junction bases unmatched: 13. The CDR3 sequence is 17 residues long. The CDR3 protein is CASSLTNPGGGNQPQHF. CDR3 DNA sequence: TGTGCCAGCAGTCTAACCAATCCAGGGGGCGGTAATCAGCCCCAGCATTTT.

As to this clone: The same CDR3 can be traced to other DNA sequences in this sample. The chain uses TRBV20-1 and TRBJ2-7; a weak D match, TRBD1 (5 bases). The CDR3 is 11 amino acids. V gave up 4 bases and J gave up 4 bases, with 8 bases separating them. Germline loops: CDR1 DFQATT, CDR2 SNEGSKA (reference sequence). The CDR3 nucleotides are TGCAGTGCTACAAGGGGATACGAGCAGTACTTC. Amino acids: CSATRGYEQYF.

As regards this clone: A junction end diverges from the germline sequence, so it may reflect a read error. The genes are TRBV27 and TRBJ1-5; 7 positions match TRBD1. The CDR3 spans 15 residues. Germline V gene sequence: CDR1 MNHEY, CDR2 SMNVEV (reference sequence). The CDR3: CASSDRADSNQPQHF. The CDR3 bases are TGTGCCAGCAGCGACAGGGCAGATAGCAATCAGCCTCAGCATTTT.

J is TRBJ1-1 and V is TRBV7-9; 11 bases match TRBD1. After removal of 4 bases from V and 5 bases from J, the junction contained 15 bases not matched to a gene. Germline V gene data show CDR1 as SEHNR and CDR2 as FQNEAQ (reference sequence). This CDR3 is 18 amino acids long. The CDR3 protein is CASSSVEGRDRGRTEAFF. CDR3 DNA: TGTGCCAGCAGCTCCGTTGAGGGGAGGGACAGGGGGAGGACTGAAGCTTTCTTT.

The rearrangement links TRBV2 to TRBJ1-4; weak D call: TRBD1 (5 bases). With 8 bases removed from V and 8 bases from J, the gap between germline ends came to 18 bases. This CDR3 has 14 residues. Germline-derived CDR1 and CDR2 are SNHLY and FYNNEI. The DNA for the CDR3 is TGTGCCAGCGTGACGGGGGAGTGGAGAGAAAAACTGTTTTTT. Translation: CASVTGEWREKLFF.

The table lists this clone with a count of one. The CDR3 nucleotides are TGCGCCAGCAGCTTTTCAGGGGAGGGTGTGGGTGAGCAGTTCTTC. Translating gives CASSFSGEGVGEQFF. V and J are TRBV5-1 and TRBJ2-1; possible D gene TRBD2, 7 bases. CDR1 SGHRS and CDR2 YFSETQ come from the germline V gene. The CDR3 is 15 amino acids. V was shortened by 2 bases and J by 9 bases, with 18 bases between the two germline ends.

The rearrangement uses TRBV6-6 and TRBJ2-5; D is uncertain. The CDR3 has 12 residues. The germline CDR1 and CDR2 sequences are MNHNY and SVGAGI (reference sequence). V gave up 6 bases and J gave up 2 bases, with 7 bases separating them. CDR3 region: CASRQPQETQYF. The CDR3 DNA follows: TGTGCCAGCAGACAGCCTCAAGAGACCCAGTACTTC.

The J gene is TRBJ2-1, the V gene TRBV6-1; 10 nucleotides agree with TRBD2. Germline V gene data show CDR1 as MNHNS and CDR2 as SASEGT. The CDR3 totals 15 residues. Trimming removed 7 bases from V and 9 bases from J; junction bases left unmatched: 12. In nucleotides, the CDR3 is TGTGCCAGCACGCCGGGGAGCGGGGGGGGACGTGAGCAGTTCTTC. Translating it yields CASTPGSGGGREQFF.

V usage is TRBV4-3 and J usage is TRBJ1-4; no firm D call. Germline lookup yields CDR1 LGHNA and CDR2 YSLEER. V lost 4 bases, J lost 5 bases, and 29 bases lay in between. This CDR3 region has 20 residues. The CDR3 here is CASSLIDRSPPSERNEKLFF. In DNA, the CDR3 is TGCGCCAGCAGCCTTATAGATAGGTCTCCCCCAAGCGAGCGCAATGAAAAACTGTTTTTT.

This clone appeared a few times. The gene calls are TRBV19 and TRBJ2-7; 7 bases are shared with TRBD2. This CDR3 comprises 14 residues. With 7 bases clipped from V and 7 bases from J, the junction kept 13 bases outside the gene matches. Germline CDR1 is LNHDA and CDR2 is SQIVND (reference sequence). The CDR3 region has the DNA TGTGCCAGTACTCCAGCTAGCGGACTACGTGAGCAGTACTTC. This encodes CASTPASGLREQYF.

The V and J genes are TRBV28 and TRBJ2-7; perhaps TRBD2 as D (6 bases). V lost 8 bases to trimming and J lost 1 base, with 15 bases between them. The germline CDR1 and CDR2 sequences are MDHEN and SYDVKM. CDR3 length equals 14 residues. Here the CDR3 reads CASAQGGTSYEQYF. In DNA, the CDR3 is TGTGCCAGCGCTCAGGGCGGGACGTCCTACGAGCAGTACTTC.

The rearrangement uses TRBV4-2 and TRBJ2-1; 12 bases are shared with TRBD2. V lost 3 bases and J lost 4; bases outside the gene matches: 4. Germline values: CDR1 LGHNA, CDR2 YNFKEQ. The CDR3 extends over 16 amino acids. The CDR3 reads CASSQAGTSGYNEQFF. CDR3 sequence (DNA): TGTGCCAGCAGCCAGGCCGGGACTAGCGGGTACAATGAGCAGTTCTTC.

The genes are TRBV6-1 and TRBJ2-3; perhaps TRBD2 as D (6 bases). CDR1 and CDR2 from the germline V gene are MNHNS and SASEGT. The V gene lost 5 bases and the J gene lost 5 bases, with 17 bases spanning the gap. The length of the CDR3 is 15 residues. The CDR3 DNA reads TGTGCCAGCAGTCCGCCGGGCAGGGAGGTAGATACGCAGTATTTT. It codes for CASSPPGREVDTQYF.

J is TRBJ2-2 and V is TRBV6-5; maybe TRBD1 (5 bases). Per germline, CDR1 MNHEY and CDR2 SVGAGI. The CDR3 spans 13 residues. Trimming took 6 bases from V and 3 from J, leaving 8 bases between them. CDR3 coding DNA: TGTGCCAGCAGCAGACAGTACACCGGGGAGCTGTTTTTT. This translates into CASSRQYTGELFF.

This chain joins TRBV10-3 and TRBJ2-1, with D uncertain. The V and J ends lost 4 bases and 6 bases respectively, with 10 bases between them. The CDR3 is 13 residues long. Germline assignment: CDR1 ENHRY and CDR2 SYGVKD. The CDR3 here is CAISAVSGNEQFF. The CDR3 nucleotides read TGTGCCATCAGTGCAGTTTCGGGCAATGAGCAGTTCTTC.

The genes are TRBV2 and TRBJ1-5; TRBD1 agrees at 7 bases. With V trimmed by 4 bases and J by 1 base, 10 bases remained unmatched. Germline lookup yields CDR1 SNHLY and CDR2 FYNNEI. CDR3 size: 17 residues. CDR3 nucleotide sequence: TGTGCCAGCAGTGCGAGCCCCACAGGGGTCAGCAATCAGCCCCAGCATTTT. It encodes CASSASPTGVSNQPQHF.

The J gene is TRBJ2-1, the V gene TRBV29-1; TRBD2 matches at 7 bases. The CDR3 is 14 residues long. V gave up 2 bases and J gave up 6 bases; unmatched junction bases: 7. Germline V lookup: CDR1 SQVTM, CDR2 ANQGSEA. This CDR3 is CSVENLAEGNEQFF. As DNA, the CDR3 is TGCAGCGTTGAAAATCTAGCGGAGGGCAATGAGCAGTTCTTC.

This clone was counted a few times. In nucleotides, the CDR3 is TGTGCCAGCAGTTGGTTGACAGGGGGATCGGGTACGCAGTATTTT. It yields the protein CASSWLTGGSGTQYF. The chain uses TRBV28 and TRBJ2-3, with 9 positions matching TRBD1. CDR1 MDHEN and CDR2 SYDVKM come from the germline V gene. CDR3 size: 15 residues. The V segment lost 4 bases and the J segment 8 bases; nucleotides outside the gene matches: 10.

The chain recombines TRBV19 with TRBJ2-7; 8 bases fit TRBD2. The CDR3 length is 15 residues. V shed 3 bases and J 3 bases; nucleotides not matched to a gene: 7. CDR1 is LNHDA and CDR2 is SQIVND in the germline V gene (reference sequence). In DNA form, the CDR3 reads TGTGCCAGTAGTATCGGGGGGGTCACGAGCTACGAGCAGTACTTC. Amino acid sequence: CASSIGGVTSYEQYF.

This clone came up once. The chain has TRBV6-1 and TRBJ2-3; 9 bases match TRBD2. In germline, CDR1 is MNHNS, CDR2 SASEGT. The CDR3 is 14 residues long. Unmatched junction bases numbered 2, after V lost 4 bases and J lost 3 bases. The CDR3 loop is CASSVGLATDTQYF. In nucleotides, the CDR3 is TGTGCCAGCAGTGTAGGACTAGCGACAGATACGCAGTATTTT.

The gene calls are TRBV10-3 and TRBJ2-7; 8 positions agree with TRBD1. The CDR3 totals 14 residues. Germline V lookup: CDR1 ENHRY, CDR2 SYGVKD. The V and J ends lost 10 bases and 5 bases, in that order; junction bases with no gene match: 13. Here the CDR3 reads CATRLGQEANEQYF. The CDR3 DNA is TGTGCCACTCGACTGGGACAGGAGGCGAACGAGCAGTACTTC.

The chain recombines TRBV20-1 with TRBJ1-1; 7 nucleotides align to TRBD1. The length of the CDR3 is 11 residues. In germline, CDR1 is DFQATT, CDR2 SNEGSKA (reference sequence). Unmatched junction bases numbered 4, after V lost 3 bases and J lost 9 bases. CDR3 in DNA: TGCAGTGCTAGTAGACAGGGAAAAGCTTTCTTT. Translating it yields CSASRQGKAFF.

In this sample, this clone turned up once. V gene TRBV19 combines with J gene TRBJ2-1; D not resolved. The germline gives CDR1 LNHDA, CDR2 SQIVND (reference sequence). CDR3 length: 14 residues. Trimming removed 4 bases from V and 0 bases from J, with 7 bases in between. CDR3 sequence reads: CASSKPSSYNEQFF. CDR3 bases: TGTGCCAGTAGTAAACCGAGCTCCTACAATGAGCAGTTCTTC.